These T cell receptor beta chains were read from a single sample in a study of blood T cell repertoires in COVID-19. Clones were sequenced by immunoSEQ multiplex PCR, and TCRdb holds only the in-frame ones, with some missing. The data show about 150,000 clones, 75% to 80% seen once. Specimen: peripheral blood. These receptors were taken from a woman of 80 years or more with acute or convalescent COVID-19. Both conserved end residues are part of each CDR3. D genes are given only for firm matches. Some rows have no size entry. The others give once, few or many, or a class for an expanded clone.

J gene: TRBJ1-2; V gene: TRBV2; CDR3 length: 17; D gene: TRBD1; clone size: few; CDR3 DNA: TGTGCCAGCAGTGAACCCACCGGGACAGGGGGCGCGGGTGGCTACACCTTC; CDR3 protein: CASSEPTGTGGAGGYTF
J gene: TRBJ1-5; V gene: TRBV10-3; CDR3 length: 14; D gene: -; clone size: -; CDR3 DNA: TGTGCCATCAGTGGACAGGCTAGCAATCAGCCCCAGCATTTT; CDR3 protein: CAISGQASNQPQHF
J gene: TRBJ1-3; V gene: TRBV6-5; CDR3 length: 15; D gene: TRBD1; clone size: -; CDR3 DNA: TGTGCCAGCAGCTCGACAGGGGTGCGGGGAAACACCATATATTTT; CDR3 protein: CASSSTGVRGNTIYF
J gene: TRBJ1-1; V gene: TRBV12-3/TRBV12-4; CDR3 length: 12; D gene: -; clone size: -; CDR3 DNA: TGTGCCAGCAGGAGGAGTGGAACTGAAGCTTTCTTT; CDR3 protein: CASRRSGTEAFF
J gene: TRBJ1-5; V gene: TRBV2; CDR3 length: 13; D gene: -; clone size: -; CDR3 DNA: TGTGCCAGCAGTGAAGCGCGGGTCGGCGCCCAGCATTTT; CDR3 protein: CASSEARVGAQHF
J gene: TRBJ1-1; V gene: TRBV5-1; CDR3 length: 16; D gene: TRBD1; clone size: -; CDR3 DNA: TGCGCCAGCAGCTTGATGGCAGGGGGCGGGAACACTGAAGCTTTCTTT; CDR3 protein: CASSLMAGGGNTEAFF
J gene: TRBJ1-1; V gene: TRBV7-9; CDR3 length: 13; D gene: TRBD1; clone size: -; CDR3 DNA: TGTGCCAGCAGCTTGCAGGGGGACACTGAAGCTTTCTTT; CDR3 protein: CASSLQGDTEAFF
J gene: TRBJ1-5; V gene: TRBV7-2; CDR3 length: 15; D gene: -; clone size: -; CDR3 DNA: TGTGCCAGCAGCACGACAGGTTATAGCAATCAGCCCCAGCATTTT; CDR3 protein: CASSTTGYSNQPQHF
J gene: TRBJ1-4; V gene: TRBV28; CDR3 length: 16; D gene: TRBD1; clone size: once; CDR3 DNA: TGTGCCAGCAGATCCGGACAGGGGGACTTCGGAGAAAAACTGTTTTTT; CDR3 protein: CASRSGQGDFGEKLFF
J gene: TRBJ1-1; V gene: TRBV7-9; CDR3 length: 13; D gene: TRBD1; clone size: few; CDR3 DNA: TGTGCCAGCAGCCTGGGACAGGGGGGTGAAGCTTTCTTT; CDR3 protein: CASSLGQGGEAFF
J gene: TRBJ1-6; V gene: TRBV6-1; CDR3 length: 14; D gene: TRBD1; clone size: -; CDR3 DNA: TGTGCCAGCAGTGAGACAGGGGGGGATTCACCCCTCCACTTT; CDR3 protein: CASSETGGDSPLHF
J gene: TRBJ1-2; V gene: TRBV4-1; CDR3 length: 14; D gene: -; clone size: -; CDR3 DNA: TGCGCCAGCAGCCAAGATTGGGGGGGCTTAGTTGACACCTTC; CDR3 protein: CASSQDWGGLVDTF
J gene: TRBJ1-4; V gene: TRBV6-5; CDR3 length: 14; D gene: -; clone size: -; CDR3 DNA: TGTGCCAGCAGTTCGGGAGCAACTAATGAAAAACTGTTTTTT; CDR3 protein: CASSSGATNEKLFF
J gene: TRBJ2-5; V gene: TRBV18; CDR3 length: 13; D gene: -; clone size: -; CDR3 DNA: TGTGCCAGCTCACCGGCTTTGGAAGAGACCCAGTACTTC; CDR3 protein: CASSPALEETQYF
J gene: TRBJ2-7; V gene: TRBV19; CDR3 length: 15; D gene: -; clone size: -; CDR3 DNA: TGTGCCAGTAGCCTGTTCTCCTCAACAGGCTACGAGCAGTACTTC; CDR3 protein: CASSLFSSTGYEQYF
J gene: TRBJ2-1; V gene: TRBV30; CDR3 length: 19; D gene: TRBD2; clone size: -; CDR3 DNA: TGTGCCTGGAGTGTACCCCTCCTGACTAGCGGGAGGGCTAACAATGAGCAGTTCTTC; CDR3 protein: CAWSVPLLTSGRANNEQFF
J gene: TRBJ1-2; V gene: TRBV11-1; CDR3 length: 14; D gene: TRBD1; clone size: -; CDR3 DNA: TGTGCCAGCAGCTCCAACAGGGGAAGTTATGGCTACACCTTC; CDR3 protein: CASSSNRGSYGYTF
J gene: TRBJ2-7; V gene: TRBV7-8; CDR3 length: 15; D gene: TRBD2; clone size: -; CDR3 DNA: TGTGCCAGCAGCCCAACTAGCGGGGCTTCCTACGAGCAGTACTTC; CDR3 protein: CASSPTSGASYEQYF
J gene: TRBJ1-1; V gene: TRBV3-1/TRBV3-2; CDR3 length: 12; D gene: -; clone size: -; CDR3 DNA: TGTGCCAGCAGCCAATACGGGATTGAAGCTTTCTTT; CDR3 protein: CASSQYGIEAFF
J gene: TRBJ2-1; V gene: TRBV5-4; CDR3 length: 16; D gene: TRBD1; clone size: -; CDR3 DNA: TGTGCCAGCAGTCCCAGTCCGGGACAGGGGGTGGGTGAGCAGTTCTTC; CDR3 protein: CASSPSPGQGVGEQFF
J gene: TRBJ2-2; V gene: TRBV7-2; CDR3 length: 14; D gene: TRBD1; clone size: -; CDR3 DNA: TGTGCCAGCAGCTTCCAGGGGGCCCCCGGGGAGCTGTTTTTT; CDR3 protein: CASSFQGAPGELFF
J gene: TRBJ1-5; V gene: TRBV19; CDR3 length: 16; D gene: TRBD1; clone size: -; CDR3 DNA: TGTGCCAGTAGTCCTCAAACAGGGGGCAACAATCAGCCCCAGCATTTT; CDR3 protein: CASSPQTGGNNQPQHF
J gene: TRBJ1-1; V gene: TRBV20-1; CDR3 length: 11; D gene: -; clone size: -; CDR3 DNA: TGCAGTGCTCTGGAGGTCGGTGAAGCTTTCTTT; CDR3 protein: CSALEVGEAFF